These T cell receptor beta chains were read from a single sample in a study of shared clonotypes between healthy human individuals. Assay: immunoSEQ multiplex PCR; the TCRdb copy retains only in-frame clones and omits some. The repertoire holds 2.3 million or so clones, over 85% seen once, with about 0.39% in the top ten. The sample was naive CD4+ T cells from PBMCs. The receptors originated from a man younger than 35 in good health. Some clones in this sample may be carry-over from other donors' samples. Both conserved end residues are part of each CDR3.

CDR3aa: CASSPRAGGSSYEQYF
v_gene: TRBV7-2
len: 16
j_gene: TRBJ2-7

CDR3aa: CASSYYTGQPRSYEQYF
v_gene: TRBV21-1
len: 17
j_gene: TRBJ2-7

CDR3aa: CASSLGGANTNYGYTF
v_gene: TRBV25-1
len: 16
j_gene: TRBJ1-2

CDR3aa: CAWSGRGGGDTEAFF
v_gene: TRBV30
len: 15
j_gene: TRBJ1-1

CDR3aa: CASSERRSRSHLGNTIYF
v_gene: TRBV10-1
len: 18
j_gene: TRBJ1-3

CDR3aa: CSGGEREVPNEQFF
v_gene: TRBV29-1
len: 14
j_gene: TRBJ2-1

CDR3aa: CGSRGPYYNEQFF
v_gene: TRBV6-1
len: 13
j_gene: TRBJ2-1

CDR3aa: CASSPRATDTQYF
v_gene: TRBV18
len: 13
j_gene: TRBJ2-3

CDR3aa: CASSQVGGSSHEQYF
v_gene: TRBV4-1
len: 15
j_gene: TRBJ2-7

CDR3aa: CASSLEGSGRKNTGELFF
v_gene: TRBV5-1
len: 18
j_gene: TRBJ2-2

CDR3aa: CASRGVSGANVLTF
v_gene: TRBV27
len: 14
j_gene: TRBJ2-6

CDR3aa: CASSSRTRGRWQYF
v_gene: TRBV28
len: 14
j_gene: TRBJ2-7

CDR3aa: CASSLRRLLSNTGELFF
v_gene: TRBV28
len: 17
j_gene: TRBJ2-2

CDR3aa: CASSLPGDSTDTQYF
v_gene: TRBV5-6
len: 15
j_gene: TRBJ2-3

CDR3aa: CASSQAPLGRLNYGYTF
v_gene: TRBV4-1
len: 17
j_gene: TRBJ1-2